The clone carrying this TCR beta chain has at least ten counts. As yet, its antigen is unknown. The V gene end was trimmed by 1 base and the J gene end by 5 bases; junction bases not matched to a gene: 2. The CDR3 totals 13 residues. Germline loops: CDR1 DFQATT, CDR2 SNEGSKA (reference sequence). This entry comes from a study of T cells in Graves' hyperthyroidism and ophthalmopathy. Study at large: Any treatment followed the collection of peripheral blood at initial diagnosis.

TCR beta CDR3 sequences were amplified from RNA transcripts. The primer set for the first-round RT-PCR of the TCR CDR3 was HTBI. TCRdb used MiXCR to reprocess the multiplex PCR reads, holding one entry per CDR3 protein. The data hold more than 500,000 distinct CDR3 sequences, with about 17% observed a single time. Clinical symptoms, serum thyroxine, TRAb, thyroid ultrasound and orbital computed tomography established diagnosis. Regarding the study as a whole: Onset of ophthalmopathy came a median around 6.5 months after the model predicted it.

Sequences were obtained from blood. This TCR was recovered from a woman younger than 45 with Graves' hyperthyroidism. This chain joins TRBV20-1 and TRBJ2-1; 7 bases are a match to TRBD2. This CDR3 reads CSARAGGDNEQFF. The DNA of the CDR3 is TGCAGTGCTAGAGCGGGAGGAGACAATGAGCAGTTCTTC.